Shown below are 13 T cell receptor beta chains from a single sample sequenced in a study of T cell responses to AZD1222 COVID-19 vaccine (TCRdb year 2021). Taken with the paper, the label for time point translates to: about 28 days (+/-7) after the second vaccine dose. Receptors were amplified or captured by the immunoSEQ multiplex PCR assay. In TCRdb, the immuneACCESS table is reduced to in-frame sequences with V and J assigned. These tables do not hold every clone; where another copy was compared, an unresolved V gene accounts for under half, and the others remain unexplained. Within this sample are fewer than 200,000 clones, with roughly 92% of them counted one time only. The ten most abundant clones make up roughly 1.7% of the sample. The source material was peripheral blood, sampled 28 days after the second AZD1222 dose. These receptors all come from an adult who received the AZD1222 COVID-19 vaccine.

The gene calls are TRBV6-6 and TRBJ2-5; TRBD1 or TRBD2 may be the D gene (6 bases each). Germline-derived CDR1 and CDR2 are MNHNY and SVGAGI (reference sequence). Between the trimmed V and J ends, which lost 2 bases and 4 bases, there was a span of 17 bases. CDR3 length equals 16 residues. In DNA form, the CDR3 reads TGTGCCAGCAGTTACGGTCGGCGGACAGCGGGAGAGACCCAGTACTTC. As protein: CASSYGRRTAGETQYF.

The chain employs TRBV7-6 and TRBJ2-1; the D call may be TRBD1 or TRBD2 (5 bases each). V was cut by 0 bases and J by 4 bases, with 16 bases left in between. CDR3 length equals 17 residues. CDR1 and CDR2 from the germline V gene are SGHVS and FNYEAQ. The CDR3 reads CASSLAPGWGEYNEQFF. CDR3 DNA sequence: TGTGCCAGCAGCTTAGCGCCAGGGTGGGGAGAGTACAATGAGCAGTTCTTC. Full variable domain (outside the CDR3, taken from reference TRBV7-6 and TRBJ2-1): GAGVSQSPRYKVTKRGQDVALRCDPISGHVSLYWYRQALGQGPEFLTYFNYEAQQDKSGLPNDRFSAERPEGSISTLTIQRTEQRDSAMYRCASSLAPGWGEYNEQFFGPGTRLTVL.

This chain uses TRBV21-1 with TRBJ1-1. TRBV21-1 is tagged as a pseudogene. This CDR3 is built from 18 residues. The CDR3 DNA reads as TGTGCCAGCAGCACCGGGGTGGTGACCTCCGACCTGAACACTGAAGCTTTCTTT. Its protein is CASSTGVVTSDLNTEAFF.

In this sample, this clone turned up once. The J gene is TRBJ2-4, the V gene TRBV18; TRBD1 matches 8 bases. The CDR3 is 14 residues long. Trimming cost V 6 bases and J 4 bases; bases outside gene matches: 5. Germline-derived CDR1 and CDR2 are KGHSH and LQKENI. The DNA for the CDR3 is TGTGCCAGCTCTCCGGGACAGGCAAAAAACATTCAGTACTTC. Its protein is CASSPGQAKNIQYF.

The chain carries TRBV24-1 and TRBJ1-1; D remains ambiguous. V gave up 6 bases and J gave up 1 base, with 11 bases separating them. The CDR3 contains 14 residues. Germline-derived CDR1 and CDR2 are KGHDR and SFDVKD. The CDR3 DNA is TGTGCCACCAGTTTAAGCGAGGGGAACACTGAAGCTTTCTTT. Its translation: CATSLSEGNTEAFF.

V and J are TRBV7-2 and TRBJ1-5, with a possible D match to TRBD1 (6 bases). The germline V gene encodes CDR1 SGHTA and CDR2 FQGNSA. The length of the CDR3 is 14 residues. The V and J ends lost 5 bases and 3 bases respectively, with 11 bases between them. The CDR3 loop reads CASSEDRYNQPQHF. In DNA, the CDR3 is TGTGCCAGCAGCGAAGACAGGTACAATCAGCCCCAGCATTTT.

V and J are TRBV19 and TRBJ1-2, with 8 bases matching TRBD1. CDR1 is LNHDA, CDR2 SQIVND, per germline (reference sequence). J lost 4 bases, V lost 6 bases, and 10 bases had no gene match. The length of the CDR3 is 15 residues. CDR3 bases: TGTGCCAGTAGCAGTCGGGGGACAGGACCCTATGGCTACACCTTC. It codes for CASSSRGTGPYGYTF.

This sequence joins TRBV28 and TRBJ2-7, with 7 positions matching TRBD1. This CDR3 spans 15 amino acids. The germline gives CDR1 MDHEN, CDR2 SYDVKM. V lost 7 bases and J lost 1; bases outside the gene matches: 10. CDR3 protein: CASTLSGGQSYEQYF. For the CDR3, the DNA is TGTGCCAGCACTCTCTCTGGGGGACAGTCCTACGAGCAGTACTTC.

The CDR3 protein is CASSVNNEQFF. CDR3 nucleotide sequence: TGTGCCAGCAGCGTTAACAATGAGCAGTTCTTC. The rearrangement joins TRBV9 to TRBJ2-1; D remains unclear. CDR1 is SGDLS, CDR2 YYNGEE, per germline. The V and J ends lost 2 bases and 5 bases respectively, with 2 bases between them. This CDR3 spans 11 amino acids.

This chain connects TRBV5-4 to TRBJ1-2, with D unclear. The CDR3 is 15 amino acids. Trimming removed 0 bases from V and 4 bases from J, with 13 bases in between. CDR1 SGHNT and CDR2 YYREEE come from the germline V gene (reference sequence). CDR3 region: CASSLDRQAGYGYTF. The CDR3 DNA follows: TGTGCCAGCAGCTTGGACAGACAAGCTGGCTATGGCTACACCTTC.

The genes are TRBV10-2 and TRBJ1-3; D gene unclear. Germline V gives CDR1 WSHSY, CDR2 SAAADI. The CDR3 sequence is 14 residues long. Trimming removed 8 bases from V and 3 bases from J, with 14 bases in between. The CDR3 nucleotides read TGCGCCAGCGGGCGGGGAACGGATGGAAACACCATATATTTT. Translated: CASGRGTDGNTIYF.

The CDR3 spells CASSRIPDSATNEKLFF. DNA of the CDR3: TGTGCCAGCAGTCGCATTCCAGACAGTGCAACTAATGAAAAACTGTTTTTT. The V call is TRBV28, the J call TRBJ1-4; the D gene is possibly TRBD1 (5 bases). CDR3 length equals 17 residues. The ends were cut back, 5 bases at V and 0 bases at J, with 16 bases in the middle. CDR1 is MDHEN, CDR2 SYDVKM, per germline.

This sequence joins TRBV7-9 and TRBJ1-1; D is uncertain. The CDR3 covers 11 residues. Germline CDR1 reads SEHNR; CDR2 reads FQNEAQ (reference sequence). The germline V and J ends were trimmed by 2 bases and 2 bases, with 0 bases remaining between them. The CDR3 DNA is TGTGCCAGCAGCTTAAACACTGAAGCTTTCTTT. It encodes CASSLNTEAFF.